Given below is one T cell receptor beta chain in context. The antigen remains unidentified. This entry is derived from a study of blood T cells in healthy people across ages. Study-wide results and limits: TCR beta diversity, measured per million T cells, fell in a roughly linear way with age.

The CDR3 is 16 amino acids. Deletions cut 2 bases from V and 3 bases from J, with 13 bases between. Germline lookup yields CDR1 MNHEY and CDR2 SVGAGI. A second PCR, run for about 6 to 11 cycles, used a sample-barcoded 5' primer plus a J-beta primer mix. Every molecule of cDNA carried a tag from a template-switch adaptor with 12 random nucleotides. TCRdb re-called the 5' RACE reads with MiXCR, one entry per CDR3 protein. The sample lists around 1.5 million distinct CDR3 sequences; roughly 40% were seen once. Sequencing input: blood. This sequence was found in a woman younger than 30 in good health. This rearrangement joins TRBV6-5 to TRBJ2-2; D is possibly TRBD1 or TRBD2 (5 bases each). For the CDR3, the DNA is TGTGCCAGCAGTTACCCCTCCGGGACGTACACCGGGGAGCTGTTTTTT. Residues: CASSYPSGTYTGELFF.